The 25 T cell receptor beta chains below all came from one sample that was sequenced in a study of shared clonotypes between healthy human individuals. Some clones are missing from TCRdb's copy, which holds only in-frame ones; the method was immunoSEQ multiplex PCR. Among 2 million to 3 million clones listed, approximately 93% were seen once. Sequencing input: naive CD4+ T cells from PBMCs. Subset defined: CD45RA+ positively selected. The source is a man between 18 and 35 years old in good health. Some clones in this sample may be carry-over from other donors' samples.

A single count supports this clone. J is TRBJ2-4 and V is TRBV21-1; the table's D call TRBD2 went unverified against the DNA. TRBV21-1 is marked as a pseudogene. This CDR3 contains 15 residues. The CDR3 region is CASSKVAEFKNIQYF. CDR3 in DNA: TGTGCCAGCAGCAAGGTTGCGGAGTTCAAAAACATTCAGTACTTC.

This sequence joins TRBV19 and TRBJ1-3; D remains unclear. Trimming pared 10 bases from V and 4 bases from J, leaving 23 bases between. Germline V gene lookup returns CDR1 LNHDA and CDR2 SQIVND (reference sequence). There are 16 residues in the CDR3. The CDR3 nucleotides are TGTGCCAACACACCCCTCGAAGAGCTTCCGGGAAACACCATATATTTT. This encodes CANTPLEELPGNTIYF.

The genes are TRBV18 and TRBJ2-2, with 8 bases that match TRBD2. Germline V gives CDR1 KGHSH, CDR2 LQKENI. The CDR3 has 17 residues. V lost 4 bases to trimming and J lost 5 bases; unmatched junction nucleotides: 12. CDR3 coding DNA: TGTGCCAGCTCACTGCAATTCGGAGCGGGAGAAACCGGGGAGCTGTTTTTT. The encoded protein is CASSLQFGAGETGELFF.

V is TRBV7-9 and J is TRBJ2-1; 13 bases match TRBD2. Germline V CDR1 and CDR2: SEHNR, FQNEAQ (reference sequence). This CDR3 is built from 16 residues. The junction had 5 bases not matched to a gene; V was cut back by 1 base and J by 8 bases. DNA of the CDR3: TGTGCCAGCAGCTTAGAAAGGACTAGCGGGAGCCATGAGCAGTTCTTC. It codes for CASSLERTSGSHEQFF.

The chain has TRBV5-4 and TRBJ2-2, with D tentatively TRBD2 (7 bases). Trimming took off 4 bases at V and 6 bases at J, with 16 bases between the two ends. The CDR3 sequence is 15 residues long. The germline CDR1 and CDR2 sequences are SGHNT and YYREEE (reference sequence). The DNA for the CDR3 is TGTGCCAGCAGCCTGGGAGGGGGAGGGGCCGGGGAGCTGTTTTTT. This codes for CASSLGGGGAGELFF.

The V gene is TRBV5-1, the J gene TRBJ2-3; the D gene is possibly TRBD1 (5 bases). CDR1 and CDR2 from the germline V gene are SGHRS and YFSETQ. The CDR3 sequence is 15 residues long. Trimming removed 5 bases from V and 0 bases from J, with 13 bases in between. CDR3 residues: CASRKQDLSTDTQYF. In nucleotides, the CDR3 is TGCGCCAGCAGAAAACAGGATCTTAGCACAGATACGCAGTATTTT.

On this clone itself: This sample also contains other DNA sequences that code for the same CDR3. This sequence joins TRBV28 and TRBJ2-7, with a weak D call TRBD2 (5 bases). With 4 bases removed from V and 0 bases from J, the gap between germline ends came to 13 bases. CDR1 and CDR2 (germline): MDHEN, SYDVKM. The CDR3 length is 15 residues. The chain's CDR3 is CASSSSGLDSYEQYF. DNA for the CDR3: TGTGCCAGCAGTTCCTCTGGACTTGACTCCTACGAGCAGTACTTC.

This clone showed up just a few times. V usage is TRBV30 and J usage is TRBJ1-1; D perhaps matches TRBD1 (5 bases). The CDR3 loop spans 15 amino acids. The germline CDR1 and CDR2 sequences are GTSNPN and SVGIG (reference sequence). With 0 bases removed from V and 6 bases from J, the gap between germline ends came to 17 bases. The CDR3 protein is CAWSVLGREGAEAFF. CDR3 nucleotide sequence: TGTGCCTGGAGTGTACTCGGCAGGGAAGGCGCTGAAGCTTTCTTT.

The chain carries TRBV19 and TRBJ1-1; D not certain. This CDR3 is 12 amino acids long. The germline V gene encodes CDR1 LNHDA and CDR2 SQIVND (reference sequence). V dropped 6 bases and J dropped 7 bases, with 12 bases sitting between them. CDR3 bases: TGTGCCAGTAGATCGGGTTGGGGTGAAGCTTTCTTT. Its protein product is CASRSGWGEAFF. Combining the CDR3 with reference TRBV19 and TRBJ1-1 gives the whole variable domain DGGITQSPKYLFRKEGQNVTLSCEQNLNHDAMYWYRQDPGQGLRLIYYSQIVNDFQKGDIAEGYSVSREKKESFPLTVTSAQKNPTAFYLCASRSGWGEAFFGQGTRLTVV.

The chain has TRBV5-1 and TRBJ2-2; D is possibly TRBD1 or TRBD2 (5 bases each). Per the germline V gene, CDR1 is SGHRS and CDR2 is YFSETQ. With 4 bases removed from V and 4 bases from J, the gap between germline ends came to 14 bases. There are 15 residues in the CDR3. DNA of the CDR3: TGCGCCAGCAGCCGGGACGGGTGGATCACCGGGGAGCTGTTTTTT. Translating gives CASSRDGWITGELFF. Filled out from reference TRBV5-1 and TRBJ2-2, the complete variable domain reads KAGVTQTPRYLIKTRGQQVTLSCSPISGHRSVSWYQQTPGQGLQFLFEYFSETQRNKGNFPGRFSGRQFSNSRSEMNVSTLELGDSALYLCASSRDGWITGELFFGEGSRLTVL.

The CDR3: CASSQGVNQPQHF. In DNA, the CDR3 is TGCGCCAGCAGTCAAGGGGTTAATCAGCCCCAGCATTTT. V usage is TRBV10-2 and J usage is TRBJ1-5, with a weak D call TRBD1 (5 bases). Trimming took 5 bases from V and 4 from J, leaving 9 bases between them. Germline CDR1 WSHSY, CDR2 SAAADI. This CDR3 comprises 13 residues.

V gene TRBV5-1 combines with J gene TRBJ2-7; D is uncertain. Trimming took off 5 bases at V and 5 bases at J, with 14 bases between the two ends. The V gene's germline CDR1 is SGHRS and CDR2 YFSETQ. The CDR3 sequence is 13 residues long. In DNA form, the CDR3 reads TGCGCCAGCAGACCAACTACACTCAACGAGCAGTACTTC. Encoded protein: CASRPTTLNEQYF.

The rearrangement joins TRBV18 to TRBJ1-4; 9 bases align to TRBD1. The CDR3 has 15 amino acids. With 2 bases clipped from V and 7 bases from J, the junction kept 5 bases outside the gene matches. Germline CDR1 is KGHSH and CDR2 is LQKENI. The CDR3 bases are TGTGCCAGCTCACCAACACAGGGGGCGGGTGAAAAACTGTTTTTT. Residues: CASSPTQGAGEKLFF.

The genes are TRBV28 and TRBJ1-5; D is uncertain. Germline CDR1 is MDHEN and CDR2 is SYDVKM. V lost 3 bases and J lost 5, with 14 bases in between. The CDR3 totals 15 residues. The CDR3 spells CASSFRFRRDQPQHF. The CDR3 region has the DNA TGTGCCAGCAGTTTTCGGTTTCGCCGGGATCAGCCCCAGCATTTT.

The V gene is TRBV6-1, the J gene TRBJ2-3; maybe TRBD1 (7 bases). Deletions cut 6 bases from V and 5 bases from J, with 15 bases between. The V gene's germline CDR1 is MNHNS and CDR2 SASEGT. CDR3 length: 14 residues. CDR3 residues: CASRNRGGVDTQYF. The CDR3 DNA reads TGTGCCAGCAGGAACAGGGGAGGTGTAGATACGCAGTATTTT.

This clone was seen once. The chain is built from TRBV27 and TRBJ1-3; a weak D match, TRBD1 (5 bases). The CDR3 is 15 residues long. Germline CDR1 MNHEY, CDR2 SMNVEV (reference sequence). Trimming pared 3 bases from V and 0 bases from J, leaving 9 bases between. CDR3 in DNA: TGTGCCAGCAGTTTGGGGGTCAGCTCTGGAAACACCATATATTTT. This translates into CASSLGVSSGNTIYF.

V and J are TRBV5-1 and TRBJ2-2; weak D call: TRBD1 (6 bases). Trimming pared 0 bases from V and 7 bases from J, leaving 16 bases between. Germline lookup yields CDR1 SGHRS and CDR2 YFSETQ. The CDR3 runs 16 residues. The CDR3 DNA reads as TGCGCCAGCAGCTTGGTTGGTAACAGGGCTCTCGGGGAGCTGTTTTTT. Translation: CASSLVGNRALGELFF.

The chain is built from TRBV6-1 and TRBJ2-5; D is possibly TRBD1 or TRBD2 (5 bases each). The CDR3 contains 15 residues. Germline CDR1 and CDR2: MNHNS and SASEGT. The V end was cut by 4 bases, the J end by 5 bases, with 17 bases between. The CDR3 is CASSGNEGTAETQYF. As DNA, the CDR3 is TGTGCCAGCAGTGGGAATGAGGGGACGGCCGAGACCCAGTACTTC.

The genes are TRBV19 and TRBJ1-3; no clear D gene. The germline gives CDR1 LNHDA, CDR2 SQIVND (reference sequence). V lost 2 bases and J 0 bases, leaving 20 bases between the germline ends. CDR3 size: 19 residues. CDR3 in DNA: TGTGCCAGTAGTATAAACGGCAGAGGATATTCGAGCTCTGGAAACACCATATATTTT. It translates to CASSINGRGYSSSGNTIYF.

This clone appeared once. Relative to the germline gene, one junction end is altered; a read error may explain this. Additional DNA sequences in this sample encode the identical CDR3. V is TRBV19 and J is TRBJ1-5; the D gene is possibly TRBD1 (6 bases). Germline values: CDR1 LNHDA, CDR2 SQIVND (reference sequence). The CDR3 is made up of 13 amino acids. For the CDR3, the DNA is TGCGCCAGTAGTATCACAGGGTCCCAGCCCCAGCATTTT. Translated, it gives CASSITGSQPQHF.

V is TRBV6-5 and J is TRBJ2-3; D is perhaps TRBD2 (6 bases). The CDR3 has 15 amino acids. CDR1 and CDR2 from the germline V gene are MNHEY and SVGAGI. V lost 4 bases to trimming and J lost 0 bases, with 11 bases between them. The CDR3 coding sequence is TGTGCCAGCAGTTGGGGTAGCGGAAGCACAGATACGCAGTATTTT. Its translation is CASSWGSGSTDTQYF.

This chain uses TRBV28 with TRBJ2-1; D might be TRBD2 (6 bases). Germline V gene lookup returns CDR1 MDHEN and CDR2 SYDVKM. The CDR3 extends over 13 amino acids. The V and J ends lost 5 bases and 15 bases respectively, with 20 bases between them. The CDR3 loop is CASSPWGSGVGFF. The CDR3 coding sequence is TGTGCCAGCAGTCCTTGGGGGTCGGGAGTAGGGTTCTTC.

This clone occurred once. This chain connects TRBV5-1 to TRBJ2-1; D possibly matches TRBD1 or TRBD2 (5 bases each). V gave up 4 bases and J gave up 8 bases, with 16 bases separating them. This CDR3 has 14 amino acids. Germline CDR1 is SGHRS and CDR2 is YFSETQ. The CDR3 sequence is CASSAGTPPDEQFF. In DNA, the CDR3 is TGCGCCAGCAGCGCCGGGACCCCACCCGATGAGCAGTTCTTC.

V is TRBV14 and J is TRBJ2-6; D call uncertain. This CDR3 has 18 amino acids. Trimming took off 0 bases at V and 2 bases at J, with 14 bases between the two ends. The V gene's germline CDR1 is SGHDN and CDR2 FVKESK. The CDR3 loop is CASSQDLVRRPGANVLTF. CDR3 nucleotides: TGTGCCAGCAGCCAAGATCTCGTAAGGCGCCCTGGGGCCAACGTCCTGACTTTC.

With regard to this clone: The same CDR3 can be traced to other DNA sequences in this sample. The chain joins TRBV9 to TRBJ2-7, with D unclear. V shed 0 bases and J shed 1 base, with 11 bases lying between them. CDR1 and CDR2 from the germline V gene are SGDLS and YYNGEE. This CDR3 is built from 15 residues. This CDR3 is CASSVAGDSSYEQYF. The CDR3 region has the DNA TGTGCCAGCAGCGTAGCAGGAGACTCTTCCTACGAGCAGTACTTC.